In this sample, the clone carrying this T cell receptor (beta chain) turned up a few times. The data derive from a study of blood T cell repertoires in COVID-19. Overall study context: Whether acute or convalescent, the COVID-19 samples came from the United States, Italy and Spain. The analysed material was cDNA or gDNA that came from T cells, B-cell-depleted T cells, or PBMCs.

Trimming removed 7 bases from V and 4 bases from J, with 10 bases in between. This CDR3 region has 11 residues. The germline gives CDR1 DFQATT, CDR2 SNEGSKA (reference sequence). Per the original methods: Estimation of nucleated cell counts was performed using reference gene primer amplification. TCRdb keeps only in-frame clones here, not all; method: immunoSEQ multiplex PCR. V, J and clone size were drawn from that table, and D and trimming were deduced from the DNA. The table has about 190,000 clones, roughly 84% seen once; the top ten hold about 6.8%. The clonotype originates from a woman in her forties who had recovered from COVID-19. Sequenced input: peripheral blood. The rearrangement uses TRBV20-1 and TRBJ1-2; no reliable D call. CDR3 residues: CSGWARYGYTF. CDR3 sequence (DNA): TGCAGTGGTTGGGCACGCTATGGCTACACCTTC.